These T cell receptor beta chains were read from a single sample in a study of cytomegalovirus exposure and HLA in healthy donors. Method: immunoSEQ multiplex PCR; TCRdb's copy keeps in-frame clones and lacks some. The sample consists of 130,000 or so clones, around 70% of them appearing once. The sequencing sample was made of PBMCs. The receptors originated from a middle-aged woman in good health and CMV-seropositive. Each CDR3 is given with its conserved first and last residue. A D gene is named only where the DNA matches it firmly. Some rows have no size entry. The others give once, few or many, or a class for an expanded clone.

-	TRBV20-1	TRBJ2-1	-	CSAPQGNEQFF	TGCAGTGCGCCACAGGGCAATGAGCAGTTCTTC
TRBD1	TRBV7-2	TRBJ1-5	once	CASSRQGIMQPQHF	TGTGCCAGCAGCCGACAGGGAATAATGCAGCCCCAGCATTTT
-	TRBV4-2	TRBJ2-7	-	CASSQVGGEYEQYF	TGTGCCAGCAGCCAGGTCGGCGGTGAATACGAGCAGTACTTC
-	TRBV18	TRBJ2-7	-	CASSPPASTDEQYF	TGTGCCAGCTCACCACCGGCTAGTACCGACGAGCAGTACTTC
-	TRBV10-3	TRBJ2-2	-	CAISAIQGNTGELFF	TGTGCCATCAGTGCGATCCAGGGTAACACCGGGGAGCTGTTTTTT
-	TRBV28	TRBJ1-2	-	CASTRVGTTYGYTF	TGTGCCAGCACGAGAGTGGGGACAACCTATGGCTACACCTTC
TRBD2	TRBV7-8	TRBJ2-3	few	CASSLVLETSGRQYF	TGTGCCAGCAGCTTAGTCCTGGAGACTAGCGGGAGGCAGTATTTT
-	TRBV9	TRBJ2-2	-	CASSVLGGVATGELFF	TGTGCCAGCAGCGTACTAGGGGGGGTAGCCACCGGGGAGCTGTTTTTT
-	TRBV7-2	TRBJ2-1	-	CASSLVVSSYNEQFF	TGTGCCAGCAGCTTAGTAGTGAGCTCCTACAATGAGCAGTTCTTC
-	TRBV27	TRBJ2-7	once	CASSVFGGGAPYEQYF	TGTGCCAGCAGTGTATTTGGGGGGGGCGCCCCGTACGAGCAGTACTTC
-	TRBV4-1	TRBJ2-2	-	CASGPQQQNTGELFF	TGCGCCAGCGGGCCGCAACAGCAGAACACCGGGGAGCTGTTTTTT
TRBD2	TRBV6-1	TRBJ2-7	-	CASSSNSGGAYEQYF	TGTGCCAGCAGTTCCAATAGCGGGGGAGCCTACGAGCAGTACTTC
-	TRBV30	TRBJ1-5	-	CAWSGGEAPQHF	TGTGCCTGGAGTGGAGGGGAGGCGCCCCAGCATTTT
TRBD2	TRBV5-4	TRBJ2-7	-	CASSRTSGGINYEQYF	TGTGCCAGCAGCCGTACTAGCGGGGGTATAAACTACGAGCAGTACTTC
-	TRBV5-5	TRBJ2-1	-	CASSLVAGRNEQFF	TGTGCCAGCAGCTTGGTCGCAGGGCGGAATGAGCAGTTCTTC
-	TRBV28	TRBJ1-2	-	CASSQVQLYGYTF	TGTGCCAGCAGTCAGGTACAGCTCTATGGCTACACCTTC
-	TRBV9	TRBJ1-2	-	CASTLGPPTPNYGYTF	TGTGCCAGCACCTTGGGCCCCCCTACCCCCAACTATGGCTACACCTTC
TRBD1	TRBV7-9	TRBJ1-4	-	CASSPLIQGKLFF	TGTGCCAGCAGCCCACTGATACAGGGGAAACTGTTTTTT
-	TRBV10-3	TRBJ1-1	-	CAISDQSNTEAFF	TGTGCCATCAGTGACCAGTCGAACACTGAAGCTTTCTTT
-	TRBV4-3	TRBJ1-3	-	CASSQVAEYSGNTIYF	TGCGCCAGCAGCCAAGTGGCGGAATACTCTGGAAACACCATATATTTT
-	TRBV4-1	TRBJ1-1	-	CASSPSTGKNTEAFF	TGCGCCAGCAGCCCCTCAACGGGGAAGAACACTGAAGCTTTCTTT
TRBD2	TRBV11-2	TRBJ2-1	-	CASSSLGLAGNNEQFF	TGTGCCAGCAGCTCCCTAGGCCTAGCGGGAAACAATGAGCAGTTCTTC
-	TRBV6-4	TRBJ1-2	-	CASSDSGPERGFYGYTF	TGTGCCAGCAGTGACTCGGGCCCGGAAAGGGGGTTTTATGGCTACACCTTC
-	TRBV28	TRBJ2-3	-	CASSSIGEGDGDTQYF	TGTGCCAGCAGCAGTATTGGCGAGGGCGATGGGGATACGCAGTATTTT
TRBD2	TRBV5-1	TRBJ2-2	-	CASSLLGGGALRTGELFF	TGCGCCAGCAGCTTGCTTGGCGGGGGGGCCCTGCGCACCGGGGAGCTGTTTTTT
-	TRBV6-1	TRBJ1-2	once	CASRYREHYGYTF	TGTGCCAGCAGGTACAGGGAACACTATGGCTACACCTTC
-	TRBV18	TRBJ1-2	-	CASSPQGSRAGGYTF	TGTGCCAGCTCACCACAGGGCAGCCGGGCGGGTGGCTACACCTTC
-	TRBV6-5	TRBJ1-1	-	CASSYGYGGEAFF	TGTGCCAGCAGTTACGGGTACGGGGGTGAAGCTTTCTTT
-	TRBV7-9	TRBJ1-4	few	CASSPTATNEKLFF	TGTGCCAGCAGCCCGACAGCAACTAATGAAAAACTGTTTTTT
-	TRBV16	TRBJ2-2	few	CASSPRTRLNTGELFF	TGTGCCAGCAGCCCCAGAACCCGTCTGAACACCGGGGAGCTGTTTTTT
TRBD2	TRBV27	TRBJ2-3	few	CASSLRTSGSLDTQYF	TGTGCCAGCAGTTTACGGACTAGCGGGAGTCTGGATACGCAGTATTTT
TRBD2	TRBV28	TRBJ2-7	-	CASSPPGLGEREQYF	TGTGCCAGCAGCCCACCGGGACTAGGGGAACGCGAGCAGTACTTC
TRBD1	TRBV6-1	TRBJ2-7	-	CASRRQGAYEQYF	TGTGCCAGCAGAAGGCAGGGGGCCTACGAGCAGTACTTC
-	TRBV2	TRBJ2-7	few	CASSEPPGYEQYF	TGTGCCAGCAGTGAACCCCCCGGGTACGAGCAGTACTTC
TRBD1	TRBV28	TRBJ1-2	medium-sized	CASSLLRGQGYGYTF	TGTGCCAGCAGCCTATTAAGGGGGCAAGGCTATGGCTACACCTTC
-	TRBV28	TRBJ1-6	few	CASSLNSPLHF	TGTGCCAGCAGTCTCAATTCACCCCTCCACTTT
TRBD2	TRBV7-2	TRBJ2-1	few	CASSLRLAPYNEQFF	TGTGCCAGCAGCTTAAGACTAGCGCCCTACAATGAGCAGTTCTTC
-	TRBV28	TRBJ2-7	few	CASSSAWSGPSGEQYF	TGTGCCAGCAGTTCTGCTTGGAGCGGGCCCTCGGGGGAGCAGTACTTC
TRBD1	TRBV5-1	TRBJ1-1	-	CASSLPGGNTEAFF	TGCGCCAGCAGCTTGCCAGGGGGGAACACTGAAGCTTTCTTT
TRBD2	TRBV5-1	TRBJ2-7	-	CASSRAGAHSYEQYF	TGCGCCAGCAGCCGAGCGGGGGCCCACTCCTACGAGCAGTACTTC
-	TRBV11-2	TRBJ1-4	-	CASHLGVATNEKLFF	TGTGCCAGCCACCTCGGAGTTGCAACTAATGAAAAACTGTTTTTT
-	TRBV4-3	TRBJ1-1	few	CASSQLIRAEAFF	TGCGCCAGCAGCCAACTTATTCGGGCTGAAGCTTTCTTT
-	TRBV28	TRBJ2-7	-	CASSRYEQYF	TGTGCCAGCAGTCGTTACGAGCAGTACTTC
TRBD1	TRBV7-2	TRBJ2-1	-	CASSLGHRTGYYNEQFF	TGTGCCAGCAGCTTAGGTCACAGGACAGGGTACTACAATGAGCAGTTCTTC
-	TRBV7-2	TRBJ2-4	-	CASSGLPLLAKNIQYF	TGTGCCAGCAGCGGGCTCCCCCTGCTAGCCAAAAACATTCAGTACTTC
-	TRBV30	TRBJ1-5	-	CAWSERGNQPQHF	TGTGCCTGGAGTGAAAGAGGCAATCAGCCCCAGCATTTT
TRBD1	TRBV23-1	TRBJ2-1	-	CASIRDSIDHNEQFF	TGCGCCAGCATCCGGGACAGTATCGACCACAATGAGCAGTTCTTC